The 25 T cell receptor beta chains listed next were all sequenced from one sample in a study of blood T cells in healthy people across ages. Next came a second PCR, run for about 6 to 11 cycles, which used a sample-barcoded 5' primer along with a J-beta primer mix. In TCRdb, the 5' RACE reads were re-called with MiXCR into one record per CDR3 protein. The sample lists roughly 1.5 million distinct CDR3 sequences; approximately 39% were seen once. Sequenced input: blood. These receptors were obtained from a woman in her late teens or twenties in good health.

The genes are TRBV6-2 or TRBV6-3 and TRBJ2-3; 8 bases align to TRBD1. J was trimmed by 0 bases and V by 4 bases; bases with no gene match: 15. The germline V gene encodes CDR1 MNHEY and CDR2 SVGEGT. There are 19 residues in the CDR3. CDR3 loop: CASSWNDRGWGPSTDTQYF. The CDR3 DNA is TGTGCCAGCAGTTGGAACGACAGGGGTTGGGGCCCTAGCACAGATACGCAGTATTTT.

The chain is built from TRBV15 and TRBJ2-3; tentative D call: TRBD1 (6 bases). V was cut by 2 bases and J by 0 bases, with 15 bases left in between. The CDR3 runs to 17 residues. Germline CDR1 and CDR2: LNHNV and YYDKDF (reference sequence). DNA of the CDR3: TGTGCCACCAGCAGATTCGGGACACAAACTAGCACAGATACGCAGTATTTT. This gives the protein CATSRFGTQTSTDTQYF.

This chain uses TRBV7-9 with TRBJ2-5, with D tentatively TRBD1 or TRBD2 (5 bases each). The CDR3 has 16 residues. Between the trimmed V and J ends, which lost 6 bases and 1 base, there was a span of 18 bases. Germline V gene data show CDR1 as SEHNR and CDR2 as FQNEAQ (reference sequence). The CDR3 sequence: CASRPQGDRPQETQYF. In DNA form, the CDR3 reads TGTGCCAGCAGGCCCCAAGGGGACCGTCCCCAAGAGACCCAGTACTTC.

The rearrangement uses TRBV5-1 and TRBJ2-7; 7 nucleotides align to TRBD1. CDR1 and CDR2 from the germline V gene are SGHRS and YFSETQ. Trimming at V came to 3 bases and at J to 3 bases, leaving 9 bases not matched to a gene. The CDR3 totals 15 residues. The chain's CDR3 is CASSSHLGQNYEQYF. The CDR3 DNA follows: TGCGCCAGCAGCTCACATCTGGGACAGAACTACGAGCAGTACTTC. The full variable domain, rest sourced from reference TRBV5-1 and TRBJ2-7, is KAGVTQTPRYLIKTRGQQVTLSCSPISGHRSVSWYQQTPGQGLQFLFEYFSETQRNKGNFPGRFSGRQFSNSRSEMNVSTLELGDSALYLCASSSHLGQNYEQYFGPGTRLTVT.

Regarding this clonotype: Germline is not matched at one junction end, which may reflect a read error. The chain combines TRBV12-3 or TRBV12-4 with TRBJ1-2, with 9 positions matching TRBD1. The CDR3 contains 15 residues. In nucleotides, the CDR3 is TGTGCCGGCAGTTCTAGAGACAGGGGGATCAATGGCTACACCTTC. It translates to CAGSSRDRGINGYTF.

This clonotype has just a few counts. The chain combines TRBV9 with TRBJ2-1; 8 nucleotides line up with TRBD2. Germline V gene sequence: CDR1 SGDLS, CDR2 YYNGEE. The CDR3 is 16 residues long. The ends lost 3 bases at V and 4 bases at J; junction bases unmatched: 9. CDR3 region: CASSASSGSYYNEQFF. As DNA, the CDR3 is TGTGCCAGCAGCGCTTCTAGCGGGTCCTATTACAATGAGCAGTTCTTC.

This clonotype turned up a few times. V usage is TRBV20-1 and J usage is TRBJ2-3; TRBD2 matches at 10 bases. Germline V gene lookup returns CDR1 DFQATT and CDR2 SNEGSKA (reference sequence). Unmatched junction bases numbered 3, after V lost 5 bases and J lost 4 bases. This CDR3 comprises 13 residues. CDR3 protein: CSAGTSAPDTQYF. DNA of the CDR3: TGCAGTGCTGGGACTAGCGCCCCAGATACGCAGTATTTT.

CDR3 region: CASMTGYTEAFF. CDR3 DNA: TGTGCCAGCATGACAGGGTACACTGAAGCTTTCTTT. The genes are TRBV25-1 and TRBJ1-1, with 7 bases fitting TRBD1. Germline V CDR1 and CDR2: MGHDK, SYGVNS. The CDR3 loop spans 12 amino acids. J gave up 3 bases and V 7 bases, and 2 bases lay outside the gene matches.

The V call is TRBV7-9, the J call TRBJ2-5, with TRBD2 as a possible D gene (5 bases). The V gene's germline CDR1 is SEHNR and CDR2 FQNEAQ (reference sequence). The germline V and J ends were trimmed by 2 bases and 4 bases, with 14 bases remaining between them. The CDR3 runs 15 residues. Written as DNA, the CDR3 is TGTGCCAGCAGCTTACCTCTAGCCCGGGGAGAGACCCAGTACTTC. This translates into CASSLPLARGETQYF.

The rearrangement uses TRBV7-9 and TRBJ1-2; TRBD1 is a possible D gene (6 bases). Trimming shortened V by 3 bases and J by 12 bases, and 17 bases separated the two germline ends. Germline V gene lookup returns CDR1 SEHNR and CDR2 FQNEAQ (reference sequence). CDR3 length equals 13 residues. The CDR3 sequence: CASSFQTGYPNTF. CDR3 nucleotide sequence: TGTGCCAGCAGCTTCCAGACAGGTTACCCTAACACCTTC. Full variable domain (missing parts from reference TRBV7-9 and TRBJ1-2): DTGVSQNPRHKITKRGQNVTFRCDPISEHNRLYWYRQTLGQGPEFLTYFQNEAQLEKSRLLSDRFSAERPKGSFSTLEIQRTEQGDSAMYLCASSFQTGYPNTFGSGTRLTVV.

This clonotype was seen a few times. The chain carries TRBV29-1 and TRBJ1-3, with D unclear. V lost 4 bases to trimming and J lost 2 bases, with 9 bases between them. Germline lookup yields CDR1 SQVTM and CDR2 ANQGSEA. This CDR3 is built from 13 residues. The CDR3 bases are TGCAGCGTTGCGGGAAGGACTGGAAACACCATATATTTT. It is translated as CSVAGRTGNTIYF.

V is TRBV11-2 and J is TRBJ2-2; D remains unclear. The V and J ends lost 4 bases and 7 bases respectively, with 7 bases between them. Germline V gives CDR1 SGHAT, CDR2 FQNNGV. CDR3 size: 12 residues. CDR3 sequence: CASSWDGGELFF. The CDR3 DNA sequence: TGTGCCAGCAGCTGGGATGGCGGGGAGCTGTTTTTT.

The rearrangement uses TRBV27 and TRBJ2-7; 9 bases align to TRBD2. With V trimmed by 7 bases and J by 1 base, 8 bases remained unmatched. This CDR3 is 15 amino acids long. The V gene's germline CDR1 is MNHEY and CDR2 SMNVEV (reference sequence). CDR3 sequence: CASKWGSGGSYEQYF. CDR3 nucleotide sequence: TGTGCCAGCAAGTGGGGTAGCGGGGGATCCTACGAGCAGTACTTC.

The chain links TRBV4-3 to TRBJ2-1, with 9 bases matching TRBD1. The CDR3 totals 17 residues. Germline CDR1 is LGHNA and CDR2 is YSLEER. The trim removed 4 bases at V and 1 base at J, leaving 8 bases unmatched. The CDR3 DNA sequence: TGCGCCAGCAGCCTACTGACAGGGGGTCGATCCTACAATGAGCAGTTCTTC. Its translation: CASSLLTGGRSYNEQFF.

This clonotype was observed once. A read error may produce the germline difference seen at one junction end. DNA of the CDR3: TGTGCCCGCAGCGGGTACGGCGGGGGGTTCCAAGAGACCCAGTACTTC. Its translation: CARSGYGGGFQETQYF. This chain uses TRBV9 with TRBJ2-7; 8 bases line up with TRBD2. The end of the DNA fits TRBJ2-5 better, so the J call may be wrong. This CDR3 is 16 amino acids long. Germline V gene lookup returns CDR1 SGDLS and CDR2 YYNGEE.

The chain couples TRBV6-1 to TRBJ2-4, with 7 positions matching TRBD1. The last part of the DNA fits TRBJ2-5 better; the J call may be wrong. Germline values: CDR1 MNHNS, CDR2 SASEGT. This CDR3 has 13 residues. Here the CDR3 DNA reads TGTGCCAGCACCGCCAGGGGGTTAGAGACCCAGTACTTC. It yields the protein CASTARGLETQYF.

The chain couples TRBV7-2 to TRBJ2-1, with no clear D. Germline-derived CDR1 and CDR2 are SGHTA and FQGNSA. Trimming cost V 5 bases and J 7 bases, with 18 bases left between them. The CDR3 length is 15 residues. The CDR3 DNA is TGTGCCAGCAGCCCCGACCCATATAGCATGAATGAGCAGTTCTTC. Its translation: CASSPDPYSMNEQFF.

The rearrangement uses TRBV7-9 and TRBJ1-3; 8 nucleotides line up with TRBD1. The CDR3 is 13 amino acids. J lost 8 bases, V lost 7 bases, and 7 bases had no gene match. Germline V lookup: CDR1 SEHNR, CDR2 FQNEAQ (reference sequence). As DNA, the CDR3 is TGTGCCAGCACCTACGGACAGGGCTACACCATATATTTT. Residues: CASTYGQGYTIYF.

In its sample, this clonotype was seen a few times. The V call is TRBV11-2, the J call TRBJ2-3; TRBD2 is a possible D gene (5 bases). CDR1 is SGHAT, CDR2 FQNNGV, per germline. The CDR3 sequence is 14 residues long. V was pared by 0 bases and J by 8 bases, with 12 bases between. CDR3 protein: CASSLDQPSSTQYF. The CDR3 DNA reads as TGTGCCAGCAGCTTAGATCAGCCTAGCTCTACGCAGTATTTT.

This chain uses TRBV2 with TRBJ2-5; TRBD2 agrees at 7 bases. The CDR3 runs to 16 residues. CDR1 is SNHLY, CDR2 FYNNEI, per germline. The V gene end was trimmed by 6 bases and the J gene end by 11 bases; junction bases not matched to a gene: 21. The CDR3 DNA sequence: TGTGCCAGCAGCGCTTCTTCTAGCGGAATGAGTGATGAGCAGTACTTC. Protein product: CASSASSSGMSDEQYF.

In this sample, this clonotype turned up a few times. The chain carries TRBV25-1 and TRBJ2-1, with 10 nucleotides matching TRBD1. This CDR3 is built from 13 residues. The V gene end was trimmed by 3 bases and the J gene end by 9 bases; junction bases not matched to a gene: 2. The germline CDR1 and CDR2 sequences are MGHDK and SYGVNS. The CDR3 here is CASSEGQGPEQFF. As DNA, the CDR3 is TGTGCCAGCAGTGAGGGACAGGGGCCTGAGCAGTTCTTC.

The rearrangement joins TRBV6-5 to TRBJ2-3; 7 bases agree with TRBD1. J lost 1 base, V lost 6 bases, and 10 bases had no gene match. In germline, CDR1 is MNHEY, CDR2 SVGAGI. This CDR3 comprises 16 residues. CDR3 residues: CASRATGALRTDTQYF. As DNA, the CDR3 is TGTGCCAGCAGGGCCACAGGGGCCCTCCGCACAGATACGCAGTATTTT.

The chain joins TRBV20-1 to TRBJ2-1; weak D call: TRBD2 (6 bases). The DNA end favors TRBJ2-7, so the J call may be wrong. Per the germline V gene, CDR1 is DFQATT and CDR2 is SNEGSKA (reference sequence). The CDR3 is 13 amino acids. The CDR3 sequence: CSAAKTRYNEQYF. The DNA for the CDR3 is TGCAGTGCTGCGAAGACTAGATACAATGAGCAGTACTTC.

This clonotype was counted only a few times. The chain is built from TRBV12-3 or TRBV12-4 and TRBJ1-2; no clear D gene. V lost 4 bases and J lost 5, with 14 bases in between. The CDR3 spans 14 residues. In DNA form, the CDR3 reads TGTGCCAGCAGTTCCCACCAGACGACTTATGGCTACACCTTC. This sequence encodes CASSSHQTTYGYTF.

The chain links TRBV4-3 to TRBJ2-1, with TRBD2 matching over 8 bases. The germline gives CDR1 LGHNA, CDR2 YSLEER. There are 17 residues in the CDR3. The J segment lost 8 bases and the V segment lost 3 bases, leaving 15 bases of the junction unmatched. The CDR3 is CASSQVGGGFGNYEQFF. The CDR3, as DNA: TGCGCCAGCAGCCAGGTTGGCGGGGGGTTTGGGAATTATGAGCAGTTCTTC.